The 24 T cell receptor beta chains listed next were all sequenced from one sample in a study of cytotoxic CD8 clonotypes in ibrutinib-treated CLL (dated by TCRdb to the early 2020s). Libraries were made using the immunoSEQ multiplex PCR assay. Imported from immuneACCESS, the table was reduced by TCRdb to in-frame sequences with V and J called. These copies leave out some clones; in studies compared against another copy, an unresolved V gene accounts for under half, and the cause of the remainder is not known. This sample is represented by about 68,000 clones; about two thirds of them were singletons. Roughly 5.7% of the sample is in the top ten clones. In light of the paper, this sample's time point label describes: about a year on ibrutinib. Sequenced here: PBMCs, sampled after 12 months of ibrutinib treatment. The receptors originated from a human donor with chronic lymphocytic leukemia.

In this sample, this clone turned up a few times. The chain carries TRBV18 and TRBJ2-7; the D is unclear. The ends were cut back, 1 base at V and 6 bases at J, with 7 bases in the middle. Germline CDR1 KGHSH, CDR2 LQKENI. The CDR3 has 12 residues. CDR3: CASSPQTVEQYF. The CDR3 bases are TGTGCCAGCTCACCACAAACAGTCGAGCAGTACTTC.

The genes are TRBV28 and TRBJ2-7; TRBD2 might be the D (5 bases). CDR3 length equals 13 residues. V was clipped by 4 bases and J by 4 bases, with 11 bases between them. Germline CDR1 is MDHEN and CDR2 is SYDVKM. As DNA, the CDR3 is TGTGCCAGCAGTTACCGGACTGGTTACGAGCAGTACTTC. This encodes CASSYRTGYEQYF.

In its sample, this clone is medium-sized. The chain combines TRBV7-7 with TRBJ2-1; 9 bases align to TRBD2. Germline CDR1 reads SSHAT; CDR2 reads FNYEAQ (reference sequence). Germline trimming cut 5 bases from V and 4 bases from J; bases unmatched to any gene: 9. The CDR3 runs to 16 residues. The CDR3 spells CASSPHSGGLYNEQFF. The CDR3 DNA follows: TGTGCCAGCAGCCCCCATAGCGGGGGCCTTTACAATGAGCAGTTCTTC.

The chain joins TRBV10-3 to TRBJ2-2; 7 positions match TRBD2. Germline V gives CDR1 ENHRY, CDR2 SYGVKD. Trimming at V came to 7 bases and at J to 0 bases, leaving 2 bases not matched to a gene. The CDR3 has 14 amino acids. CDR3 in amino acids: CAITAGANTGELFF. As DNA, the CDR3 is TGTGCCATCACCGCGGGGGCGAACACCGGGGAGCTGTTTTTT.

V is TRBV7-2 and J is TRBJ1-1; D unresolved. With 3 bases removed from V and 2 bases from J, the gap between germline ends came to 4 bases. CDR3 length equals 12 residues. The germline gives CDR1 SGHTA, CDR2 FQGNSA. In nucleotides, the CDR3 is TGTGCCAGCAGCTTTTCAAACACTGAAGCTTTCTTT. Its protein product is CASSFSNTEAFF.

The sample holds a few counts of this clone. The CDR3, as DNA: TGCAGTGCTAAAGGAAACACCATATATTTT. It yields the protein CSAKGNTIYF. This chain joins TRBV20-1 and TRBJ1-3; D is ambiguous. There are 10 residues in the CDR3. Germline CDR1 DFQATT, CDR2 SNEGSKA (reference sequence). V lost 4 bases to trimming and J lost 4 bases, with 2 bases between them.

The rearrangement links TRBV6-4 to TRBJ1-1; D may be TRBD1 (6 bases). The CDR3 is made up of 15 amino acids. CDR1 is MRHNA, CDR2 SNTAGT, per germline. V gave up 0 bases and J gave up 5 bases, with 13 bases separating them. CDR3 amino acids: CASSDSKTGFTEAFF. Written as DNA, the CDR3 is TGTGCCAGCAGTGACTCAAAGACAGGATTTACTGAAGCTTTCTTT.

V and J are TRBV5-1 and TRBJ1-1; the D is unclear. In germline, CDR1 is SGHRS, CDR2 YFSETQ. This CDR3 has 15 residues. Between the trimmed V and J ends, which lost 1 base and 4 bases, there was a span of 14 bases. This chain's CDR3 is CASSLRGSASTEAFF. The CDR3 nucleotides are TGCGCCAGCAGCTTGAGAGGGAGCGCGAGCACTGAAGCTTTCTTT.

Only a few counts were recorded for this clone. The chain recombines TRBV29-1 with TRBJ2-7; 7 bases are a match to TRBD2. Germline V gene data show CDR1 as SQVTM and CDR2 as ANQGSEA. The CDR3 covers 16 residues. The trim removed 0 bases at V and 4 bases at J, leaving 12 bases unmatched. CDR3 in DNA: TGCAGCGTTGAAGATACCCGTCCCGCGGGGGATTACGAGCAGTACTTC. Its protein product is CSVEDTRPAGDYEQYF.

This clone has a single count. V and J are TRBV19 and TRBJ1-2; D is unclear. V was shortened by 4 bases and J by 1 base, with 22 bases between the two germline ends. This CDR3 contains 18 residues. The germline CDR1 and CDR2 sequences are LNHDA and SQIVND (reference sequence). The CDR3 spells CASSTKRALPAINYGYTF. DNA of the CDR3: TGTGCCAGTAGTACAAAAAGAGCTCTGCCCGCGATTAACTATGGCTACACCTTC.

The chain is built from TRBV28 and TRBJ2-2, with a tentative D call TRBD2 (5 bases). Germline V gene sequence: CDR1 MDHEN, CDR2 SYDVKM. Trimming removed 2 bases from V and 4 bases from J, with 14 bases in between. CDR3 size: 16 residues. DNA for the CDR3: TGTGCCAGCAGTTTAGGACTGGGCAGTCCCACCGGGGAGCTGTTTTTT. As protein: CASSLGLGSPTGELFF. Together with reference TRBV28 and TRBJ2-2, the CDR3 gives the full variable domain: DVKVTQSSRYLVKRTGEKVFLECVQDMDHENMFWYRQDPGLGLRLIYFSYDVKMKEKGDIPEGYSVSREKKERFSLILESASTNQTSMYLCASSLGLGSPTGELFFGEGSRLTVL.

This chain uses TRBV5-4 with TRBJ1-1, with D hard to call. Germline assignment: CDR1 SGHNT and CDR2 YYREEE (reference sequence). Trimming pared 0 bases from V and 5 bases from J, leaving 8 bases between. The CDR3 length is 13 residues. CDR3 nucleotide sequence: TGTGCCAGCAGCTTGGTAGTAGGGACTGAAGCTTTCTTT. It yields the protein CASSLVVGTEAFF.

The sample holds a few counts of this clone. The chain is built from TRBV10-3 and TRBJ2-1; TRBD2 matches 8 bases. J gave up 8 bases and V 4 bases, and 7 bases lay outside the gene matches. The CDR3 is 14 residues long. Germline-derived CDR1 and CDR2 are ENHRY and SYGVKD. In DNA, the CDR3 is TGTGCCATCAGTGGTGAAGCGGGAGAGGATGAGCAGTTCTTC. It encodes CAISGEAGEDEQFF.

The table lists this clone with a count of one. The CDR3 coding sequence is TGTGCCAGCAGCTCGGGCCCGGTGGCAAACACCATATATTTT. The encoded protein is CASSSGPVANTIYF. The chain joins TRBV9 to TRBJ1-3; D is unresolved. V was shortened by 4 bases and J by 6 bases, with 14 bases between the two germline ends. The CDR3 is 14 residues long. Per germline, CDR1 SGDLS and CDR2 YYNGEE.

This clone has a handful of counts. This chain uses TRBV6-6 with TRBJ1-5; possible D gene TRBD1, 5 bases. The CDR3 totals 14 residues. Per germline, CDR1 MNHNY and CDR2 SVGAGI (reference sequence). The ends were cut back, 6 bases at V and 5 bases at J, with 14 bases in the middle. The CDR3 DNA is TGTGCCAGCAGAACCCGGCAGGGCCATCAGCCCCAGCATTTT. Protein sequence: CASRTRQGHQPQHF.

This chain connects TRBV5-4 to TRBJ2-4, with a tentative D call TRBD1 (6 bases). The length of the CDR3 is 16 residues. CDR1 is SGHNT and CDR2 is YYREEE in the germline V gene (reference sequence). Trimming left V 2 bases short and J 0 bases short, with 12 bases between. CDR3 loop: CASSLQTGPAKNIQYF. CDR3 nucleotide sequence: TGTGCCAGCAGCTTACAGACAGGACCAGCCAAAAACATTCAGTACTTC.

This chain joins TRBV28 and TRBJ1-5, with D perhaps matching TRBD1 (6 bases). CDR1 is MDHEN and CDR2 is SYDVKM in the germline V gene. V gave up 3 bases and J gave up 2 bases, with 14 bases separating them. The CDR3 contains 16 residues. The CDR3 protein is CASSFQGFIGNQPQHF. CDR3 nucleotide sequence: TGTGCCAGCAGTTTTCAGGGGTTTATCGGCAATCAGCCCCAGCATTTT.

The chain recombines TRBV5-1 with TRBJ2-1, with 8 nucleotides matching TRBD1. V lost 4 bases and J lost 2; bases outside the gene matches: 8. The CDR3 runs 16 residues. CDR1 is SGHRS, CDR2 YFSETQ, per germline. Here the CDR3 reads CASSLTGQDAYNEQFF. CDR3 nucleotide sequence: TGCGCCAGCAGCCTGACGGGACAGGACGCCTACAATGAGCAGTTCTTC.

V usage is TRBV6-5 and J usage is TRBJ2-5; the D gene is possibly TRBD2 (6 bases). CDR1 is MNHEY and CDR2 is SVGAGI in the germline V gene. V was pared by 8 bases and J by 0 bases, with 13 bases between. CDR3 size: 14 residues. This chain's CDR3 is CASSIGGNQETQYF. The DNA of the CDR3 is TGTGCCAGCTCAATTGGGGGGAACCAAGAGACCCAGTACTTC.

The gene calls are TRBV7-9 and TRBJ2-7; 7 nucleotides line up with TRBD1. The V segment lost 6 bases and the J segment 2 bases; nucleotides outside the gene matches: 1. The germline V gene has CDR1 SEHNR and CDR2 FQNEAQ (reference sequence). CDR3 length equals 12 residues. The CDR3 DNA reads as TGTGCCAGCAGGGGACAGACCTACGAGCAGTACTTC. Protein product: CASRGQTYEQYF.

The chain recombines TRBV10-2 with TRBJ2-2; D not resolved. Trimming pared 7 bases from V and 2 bases from J, leaving 11 bases between. Germline assignment: CDR1 WSHSY and CDR2 SAAADI. This CDR3 has 14 residues. The CDR3 sequence: CASTRSGNTGELFF. For the CDR3, the DNA is TGCGCCAGCACCCGGAGTGGAAACACCGGGGAGCTGTTTTTT.

The genes are TRBV6-6 and TRBJ2-3, with TRBD2 identical over 11 bases. Looked up from germline, CDR1 is MNHNY and CDR2 is SVGAGI (reference sequence). With V trimmed by 5 bases and J by 4 bases, 5 bases remained unmatched. The CDR3 runs 15 residues. The DNA of the CDR3 is TGTGCCAGCAGTCCACTAGCGGGGGTTGCAGATACGCAGTATTTT. Translating it yields CASSPLAGVADTQYF.

This chain links TRBV11-3 with TRBJ1-1, with unresolved D. This CDR3 is 14 amino acids long. Germline CDR1 and CDR2: SGHNT and YENEEA. Trimming shortened V by 1 base and J by 1 base, and 7 bases separated the two germline ends. DNA of the CDR3: TGTGCCAGCAGCTTAGGGAGCTGGAACACTGAAGCTTTCTTT. It encodes CASSLGSWNTEAFF.

The gene calls are TRBV7-2 and TRBJ1-5; no clear D gene. V shed 5 bases and J shed 5 bases, with 10 bases lying between them. The CDR3 consists of 13 residues. The germline V gene has CDR1 SGHTA and CDR2 FQGNSA. The CDR3, as DNA: TGTGCCAGCAGCGCGACTCCTGATCAGCCCCAGCATTTT. This sequence encodes CASSATPDQPQHF.